This TCR beta chain was retrieved from a study of early T cells in non-severe SARS-CoV-2 infection. This clonotype was seen at least ten times. Germline values: CDR1 SGHRS, CDR2 YFSETQ. V shed 3 bases and J 4 bases; nucleotides not matched to a gene: 8. The CDR3 extends over 15 amino acids. TCRdb re-called the 5' RACE reads with MiXCR, one entry per CDR3 protein. The sample has some 96,000 distinct CDR3 sequences, 15% seen once; the top ten hold less than 7%. This rearrangement joins TRBV5-1 to TRBJ2-3; 7 nucleotides align to TRBD2. This receptor was obtained from an adult who was a healthcare worker with PCR-confirmed SARS-CoV-2 infection or an uninfected control (not recorded which). The sequencing input was whole blood. CDR3 in amino acids: CASSSGGRRPDTQYF. CDR3 nucleotide sequence: TGCGCCAGCAGCTCCGGCGGGAGACGCCCAGATACGCAGTATTTT.